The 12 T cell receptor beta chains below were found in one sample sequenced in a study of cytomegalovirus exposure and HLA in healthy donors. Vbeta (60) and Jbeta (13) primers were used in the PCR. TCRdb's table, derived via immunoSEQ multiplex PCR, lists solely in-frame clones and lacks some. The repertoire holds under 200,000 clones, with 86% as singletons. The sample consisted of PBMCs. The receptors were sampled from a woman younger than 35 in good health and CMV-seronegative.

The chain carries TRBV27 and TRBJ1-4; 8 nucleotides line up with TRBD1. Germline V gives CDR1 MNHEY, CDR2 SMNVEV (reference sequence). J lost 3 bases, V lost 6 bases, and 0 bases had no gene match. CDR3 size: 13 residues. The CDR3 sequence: CASRQGANEKLFF. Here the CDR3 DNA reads TGTGCCAGCAGACAGGGGGCTAATGAAAAACTGTTTTTT.

CDR3 loop: CATKQGAWDGANVLTF. In DNA form, the CDR3 reads TGTGCCACCAAACAGGGGGCGTGGGATGGGGCCAACGTCCTGACTTTC. V usage is TRBV19 and J usage is TRBJ2-6; TRBD1 matches 9 bases. Trimming took 10 bases from V and 3 from J; bases not matched to a gene: 10. The CDR3 has 16 amino acids. Germline-derived CDR1 and CDR2 are LNHDA and SQIVND (reference sequence).

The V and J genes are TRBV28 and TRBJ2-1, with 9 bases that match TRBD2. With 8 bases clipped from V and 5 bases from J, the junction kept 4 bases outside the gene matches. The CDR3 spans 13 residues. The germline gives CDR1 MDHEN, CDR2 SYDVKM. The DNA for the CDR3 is TGTGCCAGCGGCGGGGGGGCTAACAATGAGCAGTTCTTC. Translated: CASGGGANNEQFF.

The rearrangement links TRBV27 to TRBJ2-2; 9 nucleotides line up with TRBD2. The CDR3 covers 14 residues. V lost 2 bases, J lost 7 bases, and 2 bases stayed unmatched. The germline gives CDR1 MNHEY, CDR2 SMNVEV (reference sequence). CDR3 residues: CASSLAGGGGELFF. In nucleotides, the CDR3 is TGTGCCAGCAGTTTAGCGGGAGGGGGCGGGGAGCTGTTTTTT.

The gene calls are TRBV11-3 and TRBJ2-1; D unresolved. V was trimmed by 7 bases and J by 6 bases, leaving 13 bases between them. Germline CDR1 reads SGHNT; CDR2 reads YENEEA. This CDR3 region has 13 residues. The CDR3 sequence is CASKSYRSNEQFF. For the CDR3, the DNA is TGTGCCAGCAAGAGTTATAGGAGCAATGAGCAGTTCTTC.

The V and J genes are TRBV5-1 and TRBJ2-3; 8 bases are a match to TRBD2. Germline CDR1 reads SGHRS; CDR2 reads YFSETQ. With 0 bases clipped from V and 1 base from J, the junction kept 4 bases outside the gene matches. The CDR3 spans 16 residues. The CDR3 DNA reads TGCGCCAGCAGCTTGGCCGCGGGAGGAGGCACAGATACGCAGTATTTT. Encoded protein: CASSLAAGGGTDTQYF. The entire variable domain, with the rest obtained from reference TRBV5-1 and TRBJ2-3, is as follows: KAGVTQTPRYLIKTRGQQVTLSCSPISGHRSVSWYQQTPGQGLQFLFEYFSETQRNKGNFPGRFSGRQFSNSRSEMNVSTLELGDSALYLCASSLAAGGGTDTQYFGPGTRLTVL.

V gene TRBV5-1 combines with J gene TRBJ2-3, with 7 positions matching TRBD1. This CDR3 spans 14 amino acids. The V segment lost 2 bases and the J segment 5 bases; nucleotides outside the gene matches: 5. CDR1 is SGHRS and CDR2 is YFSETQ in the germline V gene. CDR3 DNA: TGCGCCAGCAGCTTACAGGGGTGGGAAGATACGCAGTATTTT. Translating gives CASSLQGWEDTQYF.

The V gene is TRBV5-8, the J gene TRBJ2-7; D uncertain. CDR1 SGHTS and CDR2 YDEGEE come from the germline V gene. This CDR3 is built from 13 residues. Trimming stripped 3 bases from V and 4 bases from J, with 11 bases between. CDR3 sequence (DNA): TGTGCCAGCAGCTATGGTACAGCTTACGAGCAGTACTTC. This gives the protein CASSYGTAYEQYF.

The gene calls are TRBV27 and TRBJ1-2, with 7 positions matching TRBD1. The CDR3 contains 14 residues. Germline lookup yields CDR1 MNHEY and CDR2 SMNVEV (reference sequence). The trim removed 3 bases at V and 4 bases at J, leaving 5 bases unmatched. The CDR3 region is CASSFYGTAYGYTF. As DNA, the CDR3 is TGTGCCAGCAGTTTTTATGGGACAGCCTATGGCTACACCTTC.

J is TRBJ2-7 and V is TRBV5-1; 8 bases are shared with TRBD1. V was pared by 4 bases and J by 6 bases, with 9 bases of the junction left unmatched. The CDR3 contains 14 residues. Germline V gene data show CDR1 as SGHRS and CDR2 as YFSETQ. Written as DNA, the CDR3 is TGCGCCAGCAGCACTAATCAGGGGGCTGGCGAGCAGTACTTC. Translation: CASSTNQGAGEQYF. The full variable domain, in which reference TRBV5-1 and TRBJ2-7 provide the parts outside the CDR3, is KAGVTQTPRYLIKTRGQQVTLSCSPISGHRSVSWYQQTPGQGLQFLFEYFSETQRNKGNFPGRFSGRQFSNSRSEMNVSTLELGDSALYLCASSTNQGAGEQYFGPGTRLTVT.

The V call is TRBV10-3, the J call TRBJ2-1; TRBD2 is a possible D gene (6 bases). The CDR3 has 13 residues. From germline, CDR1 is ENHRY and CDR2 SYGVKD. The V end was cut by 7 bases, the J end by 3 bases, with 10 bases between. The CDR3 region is CAIKSGDYNEQFF. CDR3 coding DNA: TGTGCCATCAAGTCGGGAGACTACAATGAGCAGTTCTTC.

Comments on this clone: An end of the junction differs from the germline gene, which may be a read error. The CDR3 loop reads CASSLALAGEPNF. CDR3 DNA: TGTGCCAGCAGCTTGGCACTAGCGGGAGAGCCAAACTTC. This chain links TRBV5-4 with TRBJ2-4, with TRBD2 identical over 11 bases. From germline, CDR1 is SGHNT and CDR2 YYREEE (reference sequence). CDR3 length: 13 residues. Drawing the rest from reference TRBV5-4 and TRBJ2-4, the complete variable domain is ETGVTQSPTHLIKTRGQQVTLRCSSQSGHNTVSWYQQALGQGPQFIFQYYREEENGRGNFPPRFSGLQFPNYSSELNVNALELDDSALYLCASSLALAGEPNFGAGTRLSVL.